The 12 T cell receptor beta chains reported below all come from one sample, sequenced in a study of blood T cell repertoires in COVID-19. Clones were read by immunoSEQ multiplex PCR, and TCRdb kept only the in-frame ones, dropping some. The table lists 150,000 to 200,000 clones, just over 90% of them singletons. The sequencing input was peripheral blood. These receptor sequences come from a woman aged 55-70 years with COVID-19, enrolled during active disease.

V and J are TRBV5-5 and TRBJ2-2, with 9 positions matching TRBD1. The CDR3 loop spans 17 amino acids. V shed 3 bases and J 2 bases; nucleotides not matched to a gene: 8. CDR1 is SGHKS, CDR2 YYEKEE, per germline (reference sequence). The CDR3 DNA reads TGTGCCAGCAGCTCACCGACAGGGGGTAGCAACACCGGGGAGCTGTTTTTT. This gives the protein CASSSPTGGSNTGELFF.

The chain links TRBV6-6 to TRBJ1-5; possibly TRBD1 for D (6 bases). The CDR3 runs 15 residues. V was trimmed by 5 bases and J by 3 bases, leaving 14 bases between them. Germline V CDR1 and CDR2: MNHNY, SVGAGI (reference sequence). As DNA, the CDR3 is TGTGCCAGCAGTGCGGGGGCCCCAGCCAATCAGCCCCAGCATTTT. Translating it yields CASSAGAPANQPQHF.

The gene calls are TRBV3-1 (or the pseudogene TRBV3-2) and TRBJ2-6, with TRBD1 as a possible D gene (6 bases). Germline V lookup: CDR1 LGHDT, CDR2 YNNKEL (reference sequence). V was cut by 4 bases and J by 3 bases, with 13 bases left in between. The CDR3 is 16 residues long. The CDR3 DNA sequence: TGTGCCAGCAGCCCTGGCAGGGGTCTTGGGGCCAACGTCCTGACTTTC. Residues: CASSPGRGLGANVLTF.

This clone was seen a single time. The V call is TRBV7-3, the J call TRBJ1-1; 12 nucleotides line up with TRBD1. V trimming: 4 bases; J trimming: 3 bases; junction bases outside the gene matches: 6. Per the germline V gene, CDR1 is SGHTA and CDR2 is FQGTGA. The CDR3 is 16 amino acids. Here the CDR3 DNA reads TGTGCCAGCAGCTCTGGGACAGGGGGCGCCGACACTGAAGCTTTCTTT. Translation: CASSSGTGGADTEAFF. Full variable domain (rest looked up from reference TRBV7-3 and TRBJ1-1): GAGVSQTPSNKVTEKGKYVELRCDPISGHTALYWYRQSLGQGPEFLIYFQGTGAADDSGLPNDRFFAVRPEGSVSTLKIQRTERGDSAVYLCASSSGTGGADTEAFFGQGTRLTVV.

This clone was detected once. The rearrangement joins TRBV2 to TRBJ1-3; no clear D. Per the germline V gene, CDR1 is SNHLY and CDR2 is FYNNEI. Trimming stripped 10 bases from V and 0 bases from J, with 13 bases between. The CDR3 runs 14 residues. CDR3 nucleotide sequence: TGTGCCACCTCGGGAACCTTCTCTGGAAACACCATATATTTT. Translated, it gives CATSGTFSGNTIYF. Full variable domain (remainder filled in from reference TRBV2 and TRBJ1-3): EPEVTQTPSHQVTQMGQEVILRCVPISNHLYFYWYRQILGQKVEFLVSFYNNEISEKSEIFDDQFSVERPDGSNFTLKIRSTKLEDSAMYFCATSGTFSGNTIYFGEGSWLTVV.

The gene calls are TRBV7-9 and TRBJ1-2, with 9 bases matching TRBD1. This CDR3 has 17 amino acids. The V gene's germline CDR1 is SEHNR and CDR2 FQNEAQ (reference sequence). Trimming took 1 base from V and 3 from J; bases not matched to a gene: 9. CDR3 region: CASSLGPGTGIYYGYTF. For the CDR3, the DNA is TGTGCCAGCAGCTTAGGACCCGGGACAGGGATCTACTATGGCTACACCTTC. The whole variable domain, filled in from reference TRBV7-9 and TRBJ1-2, reads DTGVSQNPRHKITKRGQNVTFRCDPISEHNRLYWYRQTLGQGPEFLTYFQNEAQLEKSRLLSDRFSAERPKGSFSTLEIQRTEQGDSAMYLCASSLGPGTGIYYGYTFGSGTRLTVV.

The rearrangement links TRBV30 to TRBJ2-5; the match to TRBD1 covers 11 bases. V lost 2 bases, J lost 1 base, and 6 bases stayed unmatched. CDR1 and CDR2 from the germline V gene are GTSNPN and SVGIG (reference sequence). There are 16 residues in the CDR3. The CDR3 sequence: CAWSTGTGGVQETQYF. The CDR3 DNA follows: TGTGCCTGGAGTACCGGGACAGGGGGAGTCCAAGAGACCCAGTACTTC.

The CDR3, as DNA: TGTGCCAGCACTCGGACGGGGGGAAAGGGCGGGGAGCTGTTTTTT. Its translation is CASTRTGGKGGELFF. The chain has TRBV7-6 and TRBJ2-2; 7 positions match TRBD2. V lost 7 bases, J lost 7 bases, and 12 bases stayed unmatched. Germline loops: CDR1 SGHVS, CDR2 FNYEAQ. This CDR3 has 15 residues.

The gene calls are TRBV4-1 and TRBJ1-6; D is unresolved. Germline lookup yields CDR1 MGHRA and CDR2 YSYEKL. CDR3 length: 17 amino acids. Trimming shortened V by 1 base and J by 0 bases, and 10 bases separated the two germline ends. Here the CDR3 reads CASSQGTAISYNSPLHF. CDR3 sequence (DNA): TGCGCCAGCAGCCAAGGGACTGCCATCTCCTATAATTCACCCCTCCACTTT.

The rearrangement uses TRBV18 and TRBJ1-2; 7 nucleotides agree with TRBD1. This CDR3 has 14 residues. Germline V CDR1 and CDR2: KGHSH, LQKENI. Trimming removed 6 bases from V and 0 bases from J; junction bases left unmatched: 4. The CDR3 region has the DNA TGTGCCAGCTCGTCAGGGGGGACTAACTATGGCTACACCTTC. It is translated as CASSSGGTNYGYTF.

This chain uses TRBV3-1 (or the pseudogene TRBV3-2) with TRBJ2-3, with D maybe TRBD2 (6 bases). The CDR3 length is 14 residues. Germline V gene lookup returns CDR1 LGHDT and CDR2 YNNKEL (reference sequence). With 3 bases removed from V and 6 bases from J, the gap between germline ends came to 13 bases. Here the CDR3 DNA reads TGTGCCAGCAGCCAGGGTTCGGGGGAGGATACGCAGTATTTT. It encodes CASSQGSGEDTQYF.

This clone was seen once. The rearrangement uses TRBV6-2 or TRBV6-3 and TRBJ2-4; 9 nucleotides align to TRBD1. There are 16 residues in the CDR3. Germline V gene lookup returns CDR1 MNHEY and CDR2 SVGEGT. Unmatched junction bases numbered 7, after V lost 4 bases and J lost 3 bases. CDR3 DNA: TGTGCCAGCAGTTTAAACAGGGGGCTAGGCAAAAACATTCAGTACTTC. The encoded protein is CASSLNRGLGKNIQYF.